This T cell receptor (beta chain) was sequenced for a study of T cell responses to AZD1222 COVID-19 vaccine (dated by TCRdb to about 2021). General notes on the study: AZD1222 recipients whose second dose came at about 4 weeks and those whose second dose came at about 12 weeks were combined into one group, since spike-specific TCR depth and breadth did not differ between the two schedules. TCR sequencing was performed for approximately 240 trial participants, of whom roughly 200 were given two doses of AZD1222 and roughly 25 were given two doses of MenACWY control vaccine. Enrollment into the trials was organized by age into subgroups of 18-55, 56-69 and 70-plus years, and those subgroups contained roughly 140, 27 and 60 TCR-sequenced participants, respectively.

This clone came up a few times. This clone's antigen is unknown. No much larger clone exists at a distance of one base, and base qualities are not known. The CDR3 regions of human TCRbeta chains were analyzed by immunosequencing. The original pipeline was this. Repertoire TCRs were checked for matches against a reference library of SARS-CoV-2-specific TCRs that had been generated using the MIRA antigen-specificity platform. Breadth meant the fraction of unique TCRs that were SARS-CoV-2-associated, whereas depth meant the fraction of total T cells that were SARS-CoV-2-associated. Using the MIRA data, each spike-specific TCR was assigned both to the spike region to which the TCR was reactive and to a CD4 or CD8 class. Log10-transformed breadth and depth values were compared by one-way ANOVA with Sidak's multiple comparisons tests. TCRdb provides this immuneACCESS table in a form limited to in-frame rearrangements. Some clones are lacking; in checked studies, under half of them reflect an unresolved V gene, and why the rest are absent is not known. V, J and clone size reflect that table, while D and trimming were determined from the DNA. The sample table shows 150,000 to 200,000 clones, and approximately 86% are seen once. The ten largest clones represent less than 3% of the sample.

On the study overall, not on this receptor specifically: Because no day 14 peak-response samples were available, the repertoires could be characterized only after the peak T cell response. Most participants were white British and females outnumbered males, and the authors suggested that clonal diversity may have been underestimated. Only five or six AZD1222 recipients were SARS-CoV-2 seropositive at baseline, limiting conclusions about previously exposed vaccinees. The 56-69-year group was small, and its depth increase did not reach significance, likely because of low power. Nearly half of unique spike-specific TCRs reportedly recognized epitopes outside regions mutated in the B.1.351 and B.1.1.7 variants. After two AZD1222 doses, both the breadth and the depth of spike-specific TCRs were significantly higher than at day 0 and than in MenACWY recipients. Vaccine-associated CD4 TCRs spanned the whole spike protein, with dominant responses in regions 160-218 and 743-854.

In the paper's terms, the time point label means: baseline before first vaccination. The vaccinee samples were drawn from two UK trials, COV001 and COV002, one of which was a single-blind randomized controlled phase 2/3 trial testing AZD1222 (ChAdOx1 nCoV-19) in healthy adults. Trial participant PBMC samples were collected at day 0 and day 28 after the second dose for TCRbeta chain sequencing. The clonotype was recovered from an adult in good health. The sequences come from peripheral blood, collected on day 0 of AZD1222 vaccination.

The DNA sequence is TGTGCCAGCATGGCAGGGAGCACAGATACGCAGTATTTT. This is translated as CASMAGSTDTQYF. The chain employs TRBV2 and TRBJ2-3; 5 matching bases give a weak D call of TRBD1. The germline V gene encodes CDR1 SNHLY and CDR2 FYNNEI. Measured from the cysteine to the phenylalanine, the CDR3 is 13 residues long. CDR3 DNA only is kept here, 39 bases in frame from base 1. V was cut back by 7 bases and J by 0 bases, leaving a gap of 8 bases between them.